Below are 23 T cell receptor beta chains sequenced from a single sample in a study of a mutant IDH1 vaccine in newly diagnosed glioma. The time point: week 47, end of study. With topical imiquimod, each dose of the vaccine consisted of 300 ug of mutant IDH1 20-mer peptide. No antigen has been assigned to these receptors. Some clones are missing from TCRdb's copy, which holds only in-frame ones; the method was immunoSEQ multiplex PCR. The sample yields about 56,000 clones, over 80% seen once. Sequenced here: PBMCs, sampled from a glioma patient whose treatment included an IDH1 peptide vaccine. These receptors were taken from a woman between 45 and 65 years old with glioma.

The V call is TRBV7-9, the J call TRBJ1-1, with no clear D. Germline assignment: CDR1 SEHNR and CDR2 FQNEAQ (reference sequence). The CDR3 spans 13 residues. Trimming removed 5 bases from V and 6 bases from J, with 13 bases in between. The CDR3 spells CASSGHGRPEAFF. The CDR3 nucleotides read TGTGCCAGCAGCGGGCACGGCCGACCTGAAGCTTTCTTT.

This clone was seen more than once but under ten times. This chain links TRBV9 with TRBJ1-1; D unclear. The germline V gene has CDR1 SGDLS and CDR2 YYNGEE. The CDR3 length is 14 residues. The V and J ends lost 3 bases and 1 base respectively, with 10 bases between them. CDR3 nucleotide sequence: TGTGCCAGCAGCGCCCAACAGAAGAACACTGAAGCTTTCTTT. Translation gives CASSAQQKNTEAFF.

The sample holds a few counts of this clone. The chain employs TRBV2 and TRBJ1-2; D is unresolved. Trimming took off 5 bases at V and 8 bases at J, with 9 bases between the two ends. CDR3 length: 11 amino acids. Germline V CDR1 and CDR2: SNHLY, FYNNEI. CDR3 residues: CASSTDHGYTF. As DNA, the CDR3 is TGTGCCAGCAGTACCGATCACGGCTACACCTTC.

The rearrangement uses TRBV5-8 and TRBJ2-7; 9 nucleotides align to TRBD1. The CDR3 consists of 15 residues. Looked up from germline, CDR1 is SGHTS and CDR2 is YDEGEE. The V segment lost 4 bases and the J segment 1 base; nucleotides outside the gene matches: 6. The CDR3 loop reads CASSTGTGKSYEQYF. The CDR3, as DNA: TGTGCCAGCAGCACTGGGACAGGGAAGTCCTACGAGCAGTACTTC.

This chain joins TRBV11-2 and TRBJ2-5; unclear D gene. The germline V gene encodes CDR1 SGHAT and CDR2 FQNNGV. Trimming took off 10 bases at V and 1 base at J, with 16 bases between the two ends. The CDR3 totals 14 residues. The CDR3 DNA follows: TGTGCCACTTCGAGCCGTTATTTCCAAGAGACCCAGTACTTC. It encodes CATSSRYFQETQYF.

The chain employs TRBV27 and TRBJ1-1; D not certain. Germline loops: CDR1 MNHEY, CDR2 SMNVEV (reference sequence). The CDR3 sequence is 15 residues long. The V end lost 3 bases, the J end lost 2 bases, and 13 bases lay between the germline ends. The CDR3 DNA reads TGTGCCAGCAGTTTCTCCGGCAGAACTAACACTGAAGCTTTCTTT. Translated, it gives CASSFSGRTNTEAFF.

The chain links TRBV19 to TRBJ2-2; 9 nucleotides match TRBD1. V was clipped by 5 bases and J by 5 bases; unmatched bases: 21. The germline gives CDR1 LNHDA, CDR2 SQIVND (reference sequence). This CDR3 has 20 amino acids. DNA of the CDR3: TGTGCCAGTAGTTTATCCTCCACCGGGACAGGGTGGGCAGGGACCGGGGAGCTGTTTTTT. Protein sequence: CASSLSSTGTGWAGTGELFF.

V usage is TRBV21-1 and J usage is TRBJ2-1; the table's D call of TRBD2 was not tested on the DNA. TRBV21-1 is designated a pseudogene. This CDR3 comprises 16 residues. The CDR3 bases are TGTGCCAGCAGCAAAGCGCGGGGGAACACCCAGGATGAGCAGTTCTTC. Its translation is CASSKARGNTQDEQFF.

The chain links TRBV5-6 to TRBJ1-6, with 8 bases aligning to TRBD1. Trimming removed 3 bases from V and 2 bases from J; junction bases left unmatched: 10. This CDR3 has 18 residues. The germline CDR1 and CDR2 sequences are SGHDT and YYEEEE. In DNA, the CDR3 is TGTGCCAGCAGCTGGCTCGGACAGGGATTGACCTATAATTCACCCCTCCACTTT. Its protein product is CASSWLGQGLTYNSPLHF.

The chain couples TRBV10-1 to TRBJ2-3; D perhaps matches TRBD2 (6 bases). Germline loops: CDR1 WNHNN, CDR2 SYGVQD (reference sequence). The CDR3 sequence is 13 residues long. The ends were cut back, 3 bases at V and 4 bases at J, with 8 bases in the middle. In DNA form, the CDR3 reads TGCGCCAGCAGTGACCTAGCGCCAGATACGCAGTATTTT. It is translated as CASSDLAPDTQYF.

The V and J genes are TRBV6-5 and TRBJ2-7; TRBD1 agrees at 9 bases. This CDR3 spans 13 amino acids. In germline, CDR1 is MNHEY, CDR2 SVGAGI. The trim removed 6 bases at V and 5 bases at J, leaving 5 bases unmatched. The chain's CDR3 is CASSRTGVDEQYF. CDR3 bases: TGTGCCAGCAGCCGGACAGGGGTTGACGAGCAGTACTTC.

This rearrangement joins TRBV10-3 to TRBJ2-7, with TRBD2 matching over 8 bases. After removal of 2 bases from V and 3 bases from J, the junction contained 12 bases not matched to a gene. CDR1 and CDR2 (germline): ENHRY, SYGVKD. The CDR3 contains 17 residues. This CDR3 reads CAISEPRRGGFLYEQYF. CDR3 bases: TGTGCCATCAGTGAGCCTCGCCGCGGGGGGTTTCTCTACGAGCAGTACTTC.

Only one count was recorded for this clone. The genes are TRBV9 and TRBJ2-3; D call uncertain. CDR3 length: 11 amino acids. CDR1 and CDR2 from the germline V gene are SGDLS and YYNGEE. V shed 3 bases and J shed 8 bases, with 7 bases lying between them. Here the CDR3 DNA reads TGTGCCAGCAGCGCCGCTTCTACGCAGTATTTT. Translating gives CASSAASTQYF. Together with reference TRBV9 and TRBJ2-3, the CDR3 gives the full variable domain: DSGVTQTPKHLITATGQRVTLRCSPRSGDLSVYWYQQSLDQGLQFLIQYYNGEERAKGNILERFSAQQFPDLHSELNLSSLELGDSALYFCASSAASTQYFGPGTRLTVL.

Only one count was recorded for this clone. The genes are TRBV7-9 and TRBJ2-3; D not certain. The CDR3 is 14 amino acids. The germline V gene has CDR1 SEHNR and CDR2 FQNEAQ (reference sequence). V lost 1 base and J lost 3, with 8 bases in between. The CDR3, as DNA: TGTGCCAGCAGCTTAGATGTCCAGACAGATACGCAGTATTTT. This codes for CASSLDVQTDTQYF.

In its sample, this clone was seen once. J is TRBJ1-1 and V is TRBV5-1; 8 nucleotides match TRBD1. The CDR3 runs 15 residues. Germline CDR1 is SGHRS and CDR2 is YFSETQ. V lost 4 bases to trimming and J lost 2 bases; unmatched junction nucleotides: 7. The CDR3 sequence: CASSPGQASNTEAFF. CDR3 in DNA: TGCGCCAGCAGCCCGGGACAGGCCTCCAACACTGAAGCTTTCTTT.

The CDR3 reads CASSLFAGVPNSGNTIYF. Written as DNA, the CDR3 is TGTGCCAGCAGCCTCTTTGCAGGGGTCCCTAACTCTGGAAACACCATATATTTT. The chain joins TRBV7-6 to TRBJ1-3; a possible D gene is TRBD1 (6 bases). The V gene lost 5 bases and the J gene lost 0 bases, with 20 bases spanning the gap. Germline lookup yields CDR1 SGHVS and CDR2 FNYEAQ. This CDR3 region has 18 residues.

V is TRBV27 and J is TRBJ1-2; D call uncertain. Trimming removed 5 bases from V and 6 bases from J, with 16 bases in between. The CDR3 is made up of 14 amino acids. Germline V gives CDR1 MNHEY, CDR2 SMNVEV (reference sequence). CDR3 DNA sequence: TGTGCCAGCAGTCCAGACCCCGCCGGGCATGGCTACACCTTC. Its protein is CASSPDPAGHGYTF.

The gene calls are TRBV5-8 and TRBJ1-6, with 7 bases matching TRBD1. The V and J ends lost 4 bases and 0 bases, in that order; junction bases with no gene match: 10. The CDR3 spans 18 residues. Germline V CDR1 and CDR2: SGHTS, YDEGEE. The CDR3 DNA reads as TGTGCCAGCAGCCCCGGGACAGTCCCGAGCTCCTATAATTCACCCCTCCACTTT. This translates into CASSPGTVPSSYNSPLHF.

This clone was seen a handful of times. This sequence joins TRBV4-1 and TRBJ1-5; 7 bases fit TRBD1. J gave up 4 bases and V 3 bases, and 6 bases lay outside the gene matches. The CDR3 sequence is 15 residues long. Germline V gene sequence: CDR1 MGHRA, CDR2 YSYEKL. The CDR3 spells CASSQTGKGNQPQHF. The CDR3 DNA reads as TGCGCCAGCAGCCAGACAGGGAAGGGAAATCAGCCCCAGCATTTT.

J is TRBJ2-2 and V is TRBV5-1; no firm D call. V was shortened by 4 bases and J by 6 bases, with 7 bases between the two germline ends. Germline CDR1 is SGHRS and CDR2 is YFSETQ. This CDR3 has 12 residues. CDR3 sequence (DNA): TGCGCCAGCAGCCCCTCGCCCGGGGAGCTGTTTTTT. Translation: CASSPSPGELFF.

The chain carries TRBV4-3 and TRBJ1-2; possible D gene TRBD1, 5 bases. Trimming shortened V by 4 bases and J by 5 bases, and 20 bases separated the two germline ends. From germline, CDR1 is LGHNA and CDR2 YSLEER. The CDR3 sequence is 16 residues long. CDR3 protein: CASSPSTGYYFYGYTF. The DNA of the CDR3 is TGCGCCAGCAGCCCATCTACAGGATATTATTTTTATGGCTACACCTTC.

DNA for the CDR3: TGTGCCTGGAGTGTCGAGACAGGGAGGGATACGCAGTATTTT. It specifies CAWSVETGRDTQYF. The chain combines TRBV30 with TRBJ2-3, with a possible D match to TRBD1 (7 bases). CDR3 size: 14 residues. Per the germline V gene, CDR1 is GTSNPN and CDR2 is SVGIG (reference sequence). V shed 0 bases and J shed 6 bases, with 13 bases lying between them.

The chain couples TRBV9 to TRBJ1-1; 9 bases fit TRBD1. The germline V gene encodes CDR1 SGDLS and CDR2 YYNGEE. CDR3 size: 14 residues. The ends lost 4 bases at V and 6 bases at J; junction bases unmatched: 7. The CDR3 nucleotides read TGTGCCAGCAGCACCAACAGGGGGCGGTCTGAAGCTTTCTTT. This gives the protein CASSTNRGRSEAFF.